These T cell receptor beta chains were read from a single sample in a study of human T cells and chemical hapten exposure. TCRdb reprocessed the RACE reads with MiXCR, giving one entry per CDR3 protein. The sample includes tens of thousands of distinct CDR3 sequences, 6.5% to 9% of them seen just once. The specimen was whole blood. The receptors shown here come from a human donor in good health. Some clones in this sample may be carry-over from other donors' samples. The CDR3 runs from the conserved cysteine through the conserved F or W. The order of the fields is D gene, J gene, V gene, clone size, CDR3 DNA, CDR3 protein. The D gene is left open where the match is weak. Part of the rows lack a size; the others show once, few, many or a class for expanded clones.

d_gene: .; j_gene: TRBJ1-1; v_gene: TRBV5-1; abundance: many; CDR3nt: TGCGCCAGCAGCATAGAAATGAACACTGAAGCTTTCTTT; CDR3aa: CASSIEMNTEAFF
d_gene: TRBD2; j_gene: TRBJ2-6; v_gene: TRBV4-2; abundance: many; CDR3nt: TGTGCCAGCAGCCCGGGGGGTGAAGGTGGCTCTGGGGCCAACGTCCTGACTTTC; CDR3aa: CASSPGGEGGSGANVLTF
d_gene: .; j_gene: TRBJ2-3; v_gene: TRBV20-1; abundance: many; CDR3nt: TGCAGTGCTAGAGATCCCAGGCGCACAGATACGCAGTATTTT; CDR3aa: CSARDPRRTDTQYF
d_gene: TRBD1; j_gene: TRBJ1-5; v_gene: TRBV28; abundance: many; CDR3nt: TGTGCCAGCAGTTTTCTACAGGGGGTAAATCAGCCCCAGCATTTT; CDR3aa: CASSFLQGVNQPQHF
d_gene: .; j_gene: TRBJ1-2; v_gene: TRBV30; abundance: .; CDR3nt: TGTGCCAGTAACGACTATGGCTACACCTTC; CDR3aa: CASNDYGYTF
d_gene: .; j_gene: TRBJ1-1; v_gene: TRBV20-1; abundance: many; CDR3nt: TGCAGTGCTAGAAGGGACGAAGCTTTCTTT; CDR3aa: CSARRDEAFF
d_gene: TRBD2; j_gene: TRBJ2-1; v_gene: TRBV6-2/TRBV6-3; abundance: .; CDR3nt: TGTGCCAGCAGGAGCGGGGTCAACAATGAGCAGTTCTTC; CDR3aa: CASRSGVNNEQFF
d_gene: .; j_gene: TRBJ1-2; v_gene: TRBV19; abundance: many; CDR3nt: TGTGCCAGTAGTATAAATTTACGGGGGTACGGCTATGGCTACACCTTC; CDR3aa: CASSINLRGYGYGYTF
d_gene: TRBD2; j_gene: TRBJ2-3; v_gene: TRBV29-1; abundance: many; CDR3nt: TGCAGCGTTGAAACAGGAGGGAGGGTTGCAGATACGCAGTATTTT; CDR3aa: CSVETGGRVADTQYF
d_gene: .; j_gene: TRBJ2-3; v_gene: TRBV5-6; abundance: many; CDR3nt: TGTGCCAGCAGCTTGGAACGGGGCTCGACCGCGGATACGCAGTATTTT; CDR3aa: CASSLERGSTADTQYF
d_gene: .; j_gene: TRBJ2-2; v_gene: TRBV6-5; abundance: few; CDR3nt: TGTGCCAGCAGCCGAATGCGCGCCGGGGAGCTGTTTTTT; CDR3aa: CASSRMRAGELFF
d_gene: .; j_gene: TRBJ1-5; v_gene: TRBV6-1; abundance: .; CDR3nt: TGTACCAGCAGTGAGGGCAGCGGTAATCAGCCCCAGCATTTT; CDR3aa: CTSSEGSGNQPQHF
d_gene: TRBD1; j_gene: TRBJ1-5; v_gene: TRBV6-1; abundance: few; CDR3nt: TGTGCCAGCGGATGGACAGGGGGTTTTCAGCCCCAGCATTTT; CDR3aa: CASGWTGGFQPQHF
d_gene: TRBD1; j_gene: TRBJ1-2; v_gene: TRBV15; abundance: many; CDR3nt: TGTGCCACCAGCAGAGGGGCAGGGGGCAACTATGGCTACACCTTC; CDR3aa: CATSRGAGGNYGYTF
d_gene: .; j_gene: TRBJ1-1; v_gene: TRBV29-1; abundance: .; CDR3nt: TGCAGCGTAGCTTGGGGGAACACTGAAGCTTTCTTT; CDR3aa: CSVAWGNTEAFF
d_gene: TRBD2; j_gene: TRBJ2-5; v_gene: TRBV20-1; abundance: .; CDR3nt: TGCAGTGCTAGGATAGCGGGAGGGGTAGAGACCCAGTACTTC; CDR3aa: CSARIAGGVETQYF
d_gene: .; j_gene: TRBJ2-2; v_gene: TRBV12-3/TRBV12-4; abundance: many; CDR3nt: TGTGCCAGCAGGCCTGACAGCGCCGGGGAGCTGTTTTTT; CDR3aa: CASRPDSAGELFF
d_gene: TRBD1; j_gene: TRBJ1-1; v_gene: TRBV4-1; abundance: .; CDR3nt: TGCGCCAGCAGCCAAGATTCGCGCCAGGGGGGAGACACTGAAGCTTTCTTT; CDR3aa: CASSQDSRQGGDTEAFF
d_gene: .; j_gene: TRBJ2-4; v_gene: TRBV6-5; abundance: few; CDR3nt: TGTGCCAGCACGGGGGTCGAAAACATTCAGTACTTC; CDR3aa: CASTGVENIQYF
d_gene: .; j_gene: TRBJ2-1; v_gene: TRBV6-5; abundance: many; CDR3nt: TGTGCCAGCAGTTACTCACTAGCAGAGAATGAGCAGTTCTTC; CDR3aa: CASSYSLAENEQFF
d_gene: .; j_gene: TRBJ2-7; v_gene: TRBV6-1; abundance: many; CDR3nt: TGTGCCAGCAGTGTCCCTAGCCGGTCCTACGAGCAGTACTTC; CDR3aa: CASSVPSRSYEQYF
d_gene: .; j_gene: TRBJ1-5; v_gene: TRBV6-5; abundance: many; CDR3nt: TGTGCCAGCAGTTTCGACATCAATCAGCCCCAGCATTTT; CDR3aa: CASSFDINQPQHF